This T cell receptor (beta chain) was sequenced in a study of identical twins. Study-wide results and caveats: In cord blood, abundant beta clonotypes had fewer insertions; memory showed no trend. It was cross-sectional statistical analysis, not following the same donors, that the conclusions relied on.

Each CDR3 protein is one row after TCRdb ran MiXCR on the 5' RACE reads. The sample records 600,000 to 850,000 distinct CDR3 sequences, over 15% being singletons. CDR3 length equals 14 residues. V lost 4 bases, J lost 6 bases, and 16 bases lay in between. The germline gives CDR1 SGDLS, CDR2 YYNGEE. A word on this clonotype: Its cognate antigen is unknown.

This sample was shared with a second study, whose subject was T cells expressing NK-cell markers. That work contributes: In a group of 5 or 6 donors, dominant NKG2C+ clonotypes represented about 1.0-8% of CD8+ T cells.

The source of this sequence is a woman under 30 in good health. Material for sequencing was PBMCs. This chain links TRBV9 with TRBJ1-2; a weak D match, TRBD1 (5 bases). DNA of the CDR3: TGTGCCAGCAGCTCACGGAACCAGGGTAATGGCTACACCTTC. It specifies CASSSRNQGNGYTF. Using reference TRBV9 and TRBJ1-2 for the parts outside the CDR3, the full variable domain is DSGVTQTPKHLITATGQRVTLRCSPRSGDLSVYWYQQSLDQGLQFLIQYYNGEERAKGNILERFSAQQFPDLHSELNLSSLELGDSALYFCASSSRNQGNGYTFGSGTRLTVV.